This TCR beta chain originates from a study of cytotoxic CD8 clonotypes in ibrutinib-treated CLL. This CDR3 is 13 amino acids long. Germline V gene lookup returns CDR1 SGHNT and CDR2 YYREEE (reference sequence). The germline V and J ends were trimmed by 3 bases and 10 bases, with 13 bases remaining between them. TCRdb's copy holds only in-frame clones and misses some; the assay was immunoSEQ multiplex PCR. The sample includes 200,000 or so clones, roughly 79% of them seen just once. A word on this clone: Antigen: not known.

Study results and caveats: Patients had baseline clonality above age-matched healthy donors, and this clonality moved with circulating CD8+ T-cell counts.

This TCR derives from a human donor with chronic lymphocytic leukemia. This specimen was PBMCs, taken after 12 months of ibrutinib treatment. The chain recombines TRBV5-4 with TRBJ2-2; no firm D call. The CDR3 DNA reads TGTGCCAGCAGCTCCGGAACAGAAGAGGAGCTGTTTTTT. It codes for CASSSGTEEELFF.